Listed here are 12 T cell receptor beta chains from one sample, sequenced in a study of blood T cell repertoires in COVID-19. TCRdb's table, derived via immunoSEQ multiplex PCR, lists solely in-frame clones and lacks some. The repertoire consists of tens of thousands of clones, with about 77% occurring once and the leading ten covering less than 30%. The sample taken for sequencing was peripheral blood. These receptors all come from a human donor in a cohort sampled during active COVID-19.

The chain couples TRBV6-1 to TRBJ2-1; D may be TRBD2 (5 bases). V lost 2 bases to trimming and J lost 4 bases, with 12 bases between them. Germline V gives CDR1 MNHNS, CDR2 SASEGT. The CDR3 sequence is 15 residues long. The CDR3 DNA reads as TGTGCCAGCAGTGAATCGGTCGAGGGATACAATGAGCAGTTCTTC. This codes for CASSESVEGYNEQFF.

This clone was seen only a few times. This chain connects TRBV27 to TRBJ2-1; 8 bases line up with TRBD2. The CDR3 has 14 amino acids. Germline V CDR1 and CDR2: MNHEY, SMNVEV (reference sequence). V lost 6 bases, J lost 15 bases, and 16 bases stayed unmatched. The CDR3, as DNA: TGTGCCAGCAGGTCACATCAGCGGGAGTTCCCGCGGTTCTTC. Its translation is CASRSHQREFPRFF.

The chain carries TRBV29-1 and TRBJ1-2; tentative D call: TRBD1 (6 bases). Trimming cost V 3 bases and J 2 bases, with 10 bases left between them. This CDR3 has 13 residues. Germline V gives CDR1 SQVTM, CDR2 ANQGSEA. The chain's CDR3 is CSVDGGLNYGYTF. CDR3 nucleotide sequence: TGCAGCGTTGACGGGGGGCTCAACTATGGCTACACCTTC.

Notes on this clone: Other nucleotide sequences from this sample produce the same CDR3. This chain joins TRBV12-3 or TRBV12-4 and TRBJ1-5; D gene uncertain. Trimming removed 6 bases at V and 2 bases at J, with 8 bases between. This CDR3 spans 13 amino acids. CDR3 amino acids: CASRRRGNQPQHF. The CDR3 coding sequence is TGTGCCAGCAGGAGGAGGGGCAATCAGCCCCAGCATTTT.

This clone was seen a few times. The chain is built from TRBV28 and TRBJ1-2; D perhaps matches TRBD1 (6 bases). The germline V gene encodes CDR1 MDHEN and CDR2 SYDVKM. Trimming shortened V by 4 bases and J by 2 bases, and 8 bases separated the two germline ends. The CDR3 consists of 13 residues. This CDR3 is CASSSQGNYGYTF. The CDR3 DNA reads as TGTGCCAGCAGTTCCCAGGGGAACTATGGCTACACCTTC.

This chain joins TRBV3-1 (or the pseudogene TRBV3-2) and TRBJ1-6; D is possibly TRBD1 (5 bases). The CDR3 spans 17 residues. Germline assignment: CDR1 LGHDT and CDR2 YNNKEL (reference sequence). Trimming took 2 bases from V and 0 from J, leaving 11 bases between them. The CDR3 coding sequence is TGTGCCAGCAGCCAACCGGGGGGGAGCTCCTATAATTCACCCCTCCACTTT. As protein: CASSQPGGSSYNSPLHF.

This chain links TRBV7-3 with TRBJ2-4; D is ambiguous. The ends were cut back, 5 bases at V and 8 bases at J, with 10 bases in the middle. The CDR3 is 12 amino acids. Germline CDR1 SGHTA, CDR2 FQGTGA. Here the CDR3 reads CASSPSGDIQYF. The CDR3 DNA follows: TGTGCCAGCAGCCCTAGTGGAGACATTCAGTACTTC.

The chain employs TRBV18 and TRBJ2-1; the D gene is possibly TRBD2 (6 bases). The CDR3 length is 17 residues. Germline CDR1 is KGHSH and CDR2 is LQKENI. Between the trimmed V and J ends, which lost 8 bases and 4 bases, there was a span of 24 bases. The CDR3 reads CASARSGATTGYNEQFF. DNA for the CDR3: TGTGCCAGCGCCCGTTCGGGAGCTACGACGGGATACAATGAGCAGTTCTTC.

CDR3 sequence reads: CASSATGGTGNTIYF. DNA for the CDR3: TGCGCCAGCAGCGCTACAGGGGGCACTGGAAACACCATATATTTT. The chain has TRBV5-1 and TRBJ1-3, with 9 bases matching TRBD1. Germline V gene lookup returns CDR1 SGHRS and CDR2 YFSETQ. V was pared by 4 bases and J by 2 bases, with 4 bases of the junction left unmatched. This CDR3 region has 15 residues.

This clone was observed a handful of times. This chain connects TRBV25-1 to TRBJ1-2, with D hard to call. Germline CDR1 is MGHDK and CDR2 is SYGVNS. Trimming left V 7 bases short and J 0 bases short, with 6 bases between. The CDR3 sequence is 12 residues long. Here the CDR3 DNA reads TGTGCCAGCAAACAACCTAACTATGGCTACACCTTC. Protein sequence: CASKQPNYGYTF.

This clone was counted once. The chain carries TRBV29-1 and TRBJ1-4; D is unresolved. Trimming left V 6 bases short and J 0 bases short, with 11 bases between. Germline CDR1 and CDR2: SQVTM and ANQGSEA. The CDR3 is made up of 14 amino acids. CDR3 amino acids: CSVDSASTNEKLFF. In DNA, the CDR3 is TGCAGCGTCGACTCAGCCTCAACTAATGAAAAACTGTTTTTT.

This rearrangement joins TRBV2 to TRBJ2-7; 8 bases agree with TRBD1. CDR1 and CDR2 from the germline V gene are SNHLY and FYNNEI. With V trimmed by 7 bases and J by 6 bases, 8 bases remained unmatched. This CDR3 region has 13 residues. Written as DNA, the CDR3 is TGTGCCAGCATGCGGACAGGGCAGAGCGAGCAGTACTTC. Encoded protein: CASMRTGQSEQYF.